Listed here are 26 T cell receptor beta chains from one sample, sequenced in a study of vaccination effects on CD4 cells after COVID-19. When about ten days of culture had elapsed, CD4+ T cells were isolated. Participants each got two BNT162b2 or mRNA-1273 vaccine doses. Libraries were prepared by immunoSEQ multiplex PCR; TCRdb keeps only in-frame clonotypes and omits some of them. The table records about 73,000 clones, 73% of them present only once. These receptors have no known antigen. The sample in question was CD4+ T cells from PBMCs cultured without peptide, obtained after COVID-19 vaccination. All receptors derive from a human donor who received a COVID-19 vaccine.

In this sample, this clone turned up once. The chain employs TRBV4-1 and TRBJ2-2; 12 bases agree with TRBD1. CDR3 length: 16 residues. Germline loops: CDR1 MGHRA, CDR2 YSYEKL. Unmatched junction bases numbered 11, after V lost 8 bases and J lost 7 bases. CDR3 region: CASGFSGTGGSGELFF. CDR3 nucleotide sequence: TGCGCCAGCGGATTCTCCGGGACAGGGGGCAGCGGGGAGCTGTTTTTT.

This clone was observed a handful of times. This chain uses TRBV28 with TRBJ1-3; D remains ambiguous. Trimming left V 1 base short and J 4 bases short, with 2 bases between. Germline loops: CDR1 MDHEN, CDR2 SYDVKM. The CDR3 sequence is 12 residues long. The CDR3 nucleotides read TGTGCCAGCAGTTTATCAGGAAACACCATATATTTT. Protein sequence: CASSLSGNTIYF.

The gene calls are TRBV6-4 and TRBJ1-2; D is uncertain. Between the trimmed V and J ends, which lost 2 bases and 8 bases, there was a span of 3 bases. This CDR3 has 10 residues. Germline V gene lookup returns CDR1 MRHNA and CDR2 SNTAGT. CDR3: CASSDGGYTF. CDR3 sequence (DNA): TGTGCCAGCAGTGACGGAGGCTACACCTTC.

The chain combines TRBV9 with TRBJ2-2; D may correspond to TRBD1 or TRBD2 (6 bases each). Trimming left V 5 bases short and J 1 base short, with 15 bases between. The CDR3 has 16 amino acids. Germline CDR1 reads SGDLS; CDR2 reads YYNGEE. In DNA form, the CDR3 reads TGTGCCAGCAGTATGGGGGGCCAACAGAACACCGGGGAGCTGTTTTTT. It yields the protein CASSMGGQQNTGELFF.

This clone appeared a few times. The V call is TRBV2, the J call TRBJ2-2; D is ambiguous. Germline assignment: CDR1 SNHLY and CDR2 FYNNEI. The germline V and J ends were trimmed by 4 bases and 8 bases, with 11 bases remaining between them. The CDR3 totals 13 residues. The CDR3 spells CASSASITGELFF. Written as DNA, the CDR3 is TGTGCCAGCAGTGCGTCTATCACGGGGGAGCTGTTTTTT.

The V call is TRBV6-6, the J call TRBJ1-6, with D perhaps matching TRBD1 (5 bases). This CDR3 comprises 13 residues. Germline values: CDR1 MNHNY, CDR2 SVGAGI (reference sequence). The germline V and J ends were trimmed by 8 bases and 10 bases, with 15 bases remaining between them. The CDR3 DNA reads TGTGCCAGCTGCTGGGGGAGTTCCTCACCCCTCCACTTT. It codes for CASCWGSSSPLHF.

This clone showed up just a few times. The chain combines TRBV5-6 with TRBJ2-1, with D maybe TRBD2 (6 bases). Trimming stripped 5 bases from V and 6 bases from J, with 15 bases between. Germline CDR1 is SGHDT and CDR2 is YYEEEE. This CDR3 comprises 14 residues. The CDR3 region is CASRSRQGGNEQFF. CDR3 nucleotides: TGTGCCAGCAGGTCGAGGCAGGGAGGCAATGAGCAGTTCTTC.

The chain recombines TRBV2 with TRBJ2-3; D is possibly TRBD2 (6 bases). Trimming pared 6 bases from V and 6 bases from J, leaving 10 bases between. The CDR3 is 12 amino acids. In germline, CDR1 is SNHLY, CDR2 FYNNEI. CDR3 loop: CASRNAGDTQYF. CDR3 coding DNA: TGTGCCAGCAGAAATGCGGGGGATACGCAGTATTTT. Drawing the rest from reference TRBV2 and TRBJ2-3, the complete variable domain is EPEVTQTPSHQVTQMGQEVILRCVPISNHLYFYWYRQILGQKVEFLVSFYNNEISEKSEIFDDQFSVERPDGSNFTLKIRSTKLEDSAMYFCASRNAGDTQYFGPGTRLTVL.

V and J are TRBV24-1 and TRBJ1-2; D is possibly TRBD1 (5 bases). The ends were cut back, 7 bases at V and 6 bases at J, with 8 bases in the middle. This CDR3 spans 11 amino acids. From germline, CDR1 is KGHDR and CDR2 SFDVKD. The CDR3 coding sequence is TGTGCCACCAGCGGGGGGGATGGCTACACCTTC. Translated, it gives CATSGGDGYTF.

The chain combines TRBV2 with TRBJ2-5; TRBD1 aligns across 8 bases. CDR3 size: 13 residues. CDR1 and CDR2 from the germline V gene are SNHLY and FYNNEI. Germline trimming cut 6 bases from V and 8 bases from J; bases unmatched to any gene: 8. The CDR3 nucleotides are TGTGCCAGCAGGTCGACAGGGGTCCCTACCCAGTACTTC. It specifies CASRSTGVPTQYF.

This clone was picked up one time. The chain employs TRBV5-8 and TRBJ2-1, with 14 bases matching TRBD2. The CDR3 extends over 17 amino acids. The germline CDR1 and CDR2 sequences are SGHTS and YDEGEE. With 1 base clipped from V and 6 bases from J, the junction kept 6 bases outside the gene matches. Here the CDR3 DNA reads TGTGCCAGCAGCTTGATTTGGACTAGCGGGGGGTTCAATGAGCAGTTCTTC. Protein: CASSLIWTSGGFNEQFF.

The table lists this clone with a few counts. This chain links TRBV3-1 (or the pseudogene TRBV3-2) with TRBJ2-2, with a weak D call TRBD1 (6 bases). The CDR3 is 13 residues long. With 6 bases removed from V and 5 bases from J, the gap between germline ends came to 10 bases. Germline CDR1 and CDR2: LGHDT and YNNKEL (reference sequence). DNA for the CDR3: TGTGCCAGCAGTATACAGGGAACCGGGGAGCTGTTTTTT. It encodes CASSIQGTGELFF.

This clone was detected a few times. V is TRBV28 and J is TRBJ1-4; no clear D. The CDR3 is 16 amino acids. V was cut by 5 bases and J by 8 bases, with 21 bases left in between. Germline V gene lookup returns CDR1 MDHEN and CDR2 SYDVKM. The CDR3 protein is CASSPQWRSNQEKLFF. The CDR3 DNA reads TGTGCCAGCAGTCCGCAATGGCGTTCGAATCAAGAAAAACTGTTTTTT.

The chain carries TRBV29-1 and TRBJ2-3, with D maybe TRBD1 (7 bases). The ends were cut back, 7 bases at V and 2 bases at J, with 16 bases in the middle. The CDR3 runs 14 residues. Germline lookup yields CDR1 SQVTM and CDR2 ANQGSEA. As DNA, the CDR3 is TGCAGCGCCCTGGGCAGGGGGGTCACAGATACGCAGTATTTT. It translates to CSALGRGVTDTQYF.

The chain recombines TRBV28 with TRBJ1-1, with TRBD1 identical over 7 bases. In germline, CDR1 is MDHEN, CDR2 SYDVKM. The CDR3 is 15 residues long. Trimming cost V 2 bases and J 5 bases; bases outside gene matches: 8. The chain's CDR3 is CASSLRSGGKTEAFF. The CDR3, as DNA: TGTGCCAGCAGTTTACGGTCAGGGGGAAAGACTGAAGCTTTCTTT. The full variable domain, completed using reference TRBV28 and TRBJ1-1, is DVKVTQSSRYLVKRTGEKVFLECVQDMDHENMFWYRQDPGLGLRLIYFSYDVKMKEKGDIPEGYSVSREKKERFSLILESASTNQTSMYLCASSLRSGGKTEAFFGQGTRLTVV.

The rearrangement joins TRBV3-1 (or the pseudogene TRBV3-2) to TRBJ2-5; the match to TRBD2 covers 9 bases. Looked up from germline, CDR1 is LGHDT and CDR2 is YNNKEL (reference sequence). Trimming took 4 bases from V and 5 from J; bases not matched to a gene: 11. This CDR3 spans 16 amino acids. The CDR3 is CASSLSGGPPGETQYF. The CDR3 DNA reads TGTGCCAGCAGCCTCAGCGGGGGGCCCCCAGGGGAGACCCAGTACTTC.

This clone was found a few times. The V and J genes are TRBV6-5 and TRBJ2-3; D is uncertain. Trimming took 6 bases from V and 3 from J, leaving 13 bases between them. The CDR3 is 14 residues long. CDR1 and CDR2 from the germline V gene are MNHEY and SVGAGI. The CDR3 is CASRASRSTDTQYF. In DNA, the CDR3 is TGTGCCAGCAGAGCAAGCAGGTCGACAGATACGCAGTATTTT.

The V and J genes are TRBV11-2 and TRBJ1-1, with 8 bases fitting TRBD1. J lost 2 bases, V lost 4 bases, and 6 bases had no gene match. Germline-derived CDR1 and CDR2 are SGHAT and FQNNGV. The CDR3 length is 15 residues. The chain's CDR3 is CASSSTDRANTEAFF. The DNA of the CDR3 is TGTGCCAGCAGCTCTACGGACAGGGCAAACACTGAAGCTTTCTTT.

V is TRBV6-6 and J is TRBJ1-2, with 8 nucleotides matching TRBD1. The CDR3 has 15 amino acids. After removal of 7 bases from V and 7 bases from J, the junction contained 14 bases not matched to a gene. CDR1 is MNHNY and CDR2 is SVGAGI in the germline V gene (reference sequence). The chain's CDR3 is CASNQDRVSSRGYTF. The CDR3 nucleotides are TGTGCCAGCAACCAGGACAGGGTGTCTTCTCGTGGCTACACCTTC.

The V call is TRBV5-1, the J call TRBJ2-4; either TRBD1 or TRBD2 may supply D (5 bases each). Trimming removed 4 bases from V and 8 bases from J, with 16 bases in between. The CDR3 is 14 residues long. In germline, CDR1 is SGHRS, CDR2 YFSETQ. The CDR3 region has the DNA TGCGCCAGCAGCGTAGGACTGGTGGGGGACATTCAGTACTTC. Amino acid sequence: CASSVGLVGDIQYF.

This clone has a single count. V usage is TRBV7-3 and J usage is TRBJ1-1, with D tentatively TRBD1 (5 bases). The CDR3 length is 15 residues. CDR1 SGHTA and CDR2 FQGTGA come from the germline V gene. The ends were cut back, 6 bases at V and 0 bases at J, with 14 bases in the middle. CDR3 residues: CASSAAAGMNTEAFF. CDR3 coding DNA: TGTGCCAGCAGTGCCGCCGCAGGGATGAACACTGAAGCTTTCTTT.

The V and J genes are TRBV5-4 and TRBJ1-4; a possible D gene is TRBD1 (6 bases). The germline V gene has CDR1 SGHNT and CDR2 YYREEE (reference sequence). There are 17 residues in the CDR3. Deletions cut 4 bases from V and 7 bases from J, with 23 bases between. This CDR3 is CASSPLPVQGLGEKLFF. In nucleotides, the CDR3 is TGTGCCAGCAGCCCCCTGCCGGTACAGGGATTAGGTGAAAAACTGTTTTTT.

In its sample, this clone was seen a few times. The same CDR3 is also encoded by other DNA sequences in this sample. The chain joins TRBV18 to TRBJ1-5; D unresolved. Germline loops: CDR1 KGHSH, CDR2 LQKENI. This CDR3 contains 13 residues. V gave up 3 bases and J gave up 1 base, with 4 bases separating them. In DNA form, the CDR3 reads TGTGCCAGCTCACCCGACAGCAATCAGCCCCAGCATTTT. Translation: CASSPDSNQPQHF. The entire variable domain, with the rest obtained from reference TRBV18 and TRBJ1-5, is as follows: NAGVMQNPRHLVRRRGQEARLRCSPMKGHSHVYWYRQLPEEGLKFMVYLQKENIIDESGMPKERFSAEFPKEGPSILRIQQVVRGDSAAYFCASSPDSNQPQHFGDGTRLSIL.

The chain is built from TRBV30 and TRBJ2-7; 9 positions agree with TRBD1. The J segment lost 4 bases and the V segment lost 2 bases, leaving 9 bases of the junction unmatched. CDR1 is GTSNPN, CDR2 SVGIG, per germline (reference sequence). There are 15 residues in the CDR3. CDR3 coding DNA: TGTGCCTGGAGTATGCCGGGACAGGGCGCTTACGAGCAGTACGTC. It translates to CAWSMPGQGAYEQYV.

The chain couples TRBV4-1 to TRBJ1-2; no clear D. Trimming pared 0 bases from V and 4 bases from J, leaving 18 bases between. Germline V gene sequence: CDR1 MGHRA, CDR2 YSYEKL. The CDR3 loop spans 17 amino acids. CDR3 in amino acids: CASSQDTGRTIFYGYTF. In nucleotides, the CDR3 is TGCGCCAGCAGCCAAGATACTGGGCGGACGATATTCTATGGCTACACCTTC.

The chain has TRBV6-4 and TRBJ1-6, with D tentatively TRBD1 (6 bases). Germline V gives CDR1 MRHNA, CDR2 SNTAGT. V lost 4 bases to trimming and J lost 8 bases, with 9 bases between them. The CDR3 consists of 13 residues. CDR3 protein: CASSATGYSPLHF. The CDR3 bases are TGTGCCAGCAGTGCCACAGGGTATTCACCCCTCCACTTT.